The 14 T cell receptor beta chains presented below share a single source sample, sequenced in a study of metastatic and nonmetastatic thyroid tumors. Every patient was untreated before thyroid surgery. Through MiXCR, TCRdb re-clonotyped the PCR reads. The sample includes some 31,000 clones, 7.4% of them seen just once. Sequenced sample: blood. The source is a female donor with papillary thyroid cancer or a benign thyroid nodule (not recorded which). Some clones in this sample may be carry-over from other donors' samples.

This clone has ten or more counts. The chain carries TRBV7-2 and TRBJ2-5, with D perhaps matching TRBD1 (6 bases). The CDR3 spans 16 residues. Trimming removed 2 bases from V and 7 bases from J, with 20 bases in between. CDR1 and CDR2 (germline): SGHTA, FQGNSA. Here the CDR3 reads CASSLKGQSIQGTQYF. In DNA, the CDR3 is TGTGCCAGCAGCTTAAAGGGGCAATCTATACAGGGGACCCAGTACTTC.

This clone was seen repeatedly, ten times or more. The rearrangement joins TRBV5-6 to TRBJ1-2, with 8 bases lining up with TRBD1. CDR1 SGHDT and CDR2 YYEEEE come from the germline V gene. There are 15 residues in the CDR3. Trimming took 1 base from V and 0 from J; bases not matched to a gene: 2. In DNA form, the CDR3 reads TGTGCCAGCAGCTTGTTGACAGGGGCTAACTATGGCTACACCTTC. The encoded protein is CASSLLTGANYGYTF.

Many counts were recorded for this clone. The rearrangement links TRBV7-8 to TRBJ2-3; D call uncertain. The CDR3 is made up of 15 amino acids. V gave up 7 bases and J gave up 2 bases, with 16 bases separating them. CDR1 and CDR2 from the germline V gene are SGHVS and FQNEAQ. The CDR3 DNA reads as TGTGCCAGCAACTCTAAGTGGGGAAACACAGATACGCAGTATTTT. It specifies CASNSKWGNTDTQYF.

To note about this clone: This could be a read error, since a much larger clone is one nucleotide away. The chain combines TRBV7-8 with TRBJ1-1; the D is unclear. This CDR3 contains 14 residues. CDR1 is SGHVS, CDR2 FQNEAQ, per germline. CDR3 DNA sequence: TGTGCCAGCAGCTTAGTAGGGAGTAACACCGAAGCTTTCTTT. Its translation: CASSLVGSNTEAFF.

V gene TRBV5-1 combines with J gene TRBJ2-7; no clear D gene. V lost 0 bases and J lost 3, with 7 bases in between. From germline, CDR1 is SGHRS and CDR2 YFSETQ. The CDR3 has 13 residues. The CDR3 region is CASSLDQGYEQYF. The CDR3 DNA reads TGCGCCAGCAGCTTGGACCAAGGCTACGAGCAGTACTTC.

About this clone: A read error may explain this, as a much larger clone is one base away. The chain employs TRBV7-8 and TRBJ1-4, with D possibly matching TRBD1 (5 bases). V lost 2 bases, J lost 4 bases, and 14 bases lay in between. Germline values: CDR1 SGHVS, CDR2 FQNEAQ. The CDR3 has 16 residues. The CDR3 loop reads CASSLSWERGNEKLFF. DNA of the CDR3: TGTGCCAGCAGCTTATCCTGGGAAAGGGGTAATGAAAAACTGTTTTTT.

This clone was seen many times. This chain connects TRBV5-8 to TRBJ2-4; the D gene is possibly TRBD1 (6 bases). Trimming shortened V by 6 bases and J by 4 bases, and 17 bases separated the two germline ends. Germline CDR1 SGHTS, CDR2 YDEGEE. The CDR3 is made up of 15 amino acids. CDR3 bases: TGTGCCAGCAATTTACCGGGACAAGGAAAAAACATTCAGTACTTC. Translation gives CASNLPGQGKNIQYF.

The chain couples TRBV30 to TRBJ1-1; TRBD1 matches at 10 bases. The trim removed 3 bases at V and 4 bases at J, leaving 8 bases unmatched. The CDR3 consists of 15 residues. CDR1 is GTSNPN, CDR2 SVGIG, per germline (reference sequence). For the CDR3, the DNA is TGTGCCTGGAGGGGAGGGACAGGGGTGGTCACTGAAGCTTTCTTT. Protein sequence: CAWRGGTGVVTEAFF. The full variable domain, its missing parts supplied by reference TRBV30 and TRBJ1-1, is SQTIHQWPATLVQPVGSPLSLECTVEGTSNPNLYWYRQAAGRGLQLLFYSVGIGQISSEVPQNLSASRPQDRQFILSSKKLLLSDSGFYLCAWRGGTGVVTEAFFGQGTRLTVV.

The table lists this clone with many counts. The chain recombines TRBV29-1 with TRBJ2-1; D is possibly TRBD1 (6 bases). Trimming took 6 bases from V and 4 from J, leaving 16 bases between them. This CDR3 has 14 residues. Germline V CDR1 and CDR2: SQVTM, ANQGSEA. This chain's CDR3 is CSVKGDGPYNEQFF. The CDR3 DNA is TGCAGCGTAAAGGGGGACGGCCCGTACAATGAGCAGTTCTTC.

This clone was detected ten times or more. The chain combines TRBV28 with TRBJ1-3; D gene ambiguous. The V end lost 5 bases, the J end lost 0 bases, and 11 bases lay between the germline ends. The CDR3 covers 15 residues. Germline CDR1 MDHEN, CDR2 SYDVKM. Here the CDR3 DNA reads TGTGCCAGCAGTCCCTATCCTAGCTCTGGAAACACCATATATTTT. Residues: CASSPYPSSGNTIYF.

This clone was seen many times. The chain links TRBV12-3 or TRBV12-4 to TRBJ1-3; TRBD1 is a possible D gene (5 bases). This CDR3 has 20 amino acids. V was trimmed by 3 bases and J by 0 bases, leaving 24 bases between them. CDR3 sequence: CASSLAAWAGRSSSGNTIYF. CDR3 DNA sequence: TGTGCCAGCAGTTTGGCGGCCTGGGCAGGGAGGTCCTCCTCTGGAAACACCATATATTTT.

This clone was seen many times. The genes are TRBV14 and TRBJ1-6; no clear D. CDR3 size: 15 residues. The V gene lost 0 bases and the J gene lost 8 bases, with 11 bases spanning the gap. Germline V gene lookup returns CDR1 SGHDN and CDR2 FVKESK. CDR3 coding DNA: TGTGCCAGCAGCCAAGATCCCCCTGCTCATTCACCCCTCCACTTT. Translating gives CASSQDPPAHSPLHF.

This clone came up many times. V gene TRBV10-3 combines with J gene TRBJ2-7; the D is unclear. CDR3 length equals 12 residues. Germline V lookup: CDR1 ENHRY, CDR2 SYGVKD. The ends were cut back, 2 bases at V and 4 bases at J, with 6 bases in the middle. As DNA, the CDR3 is TGTGCCATCAGTGAGCGATGGTACGAGCAGTACTTC. Its translation is CAISERWYEQYF.

This clone was seen repeatedly, ten times or more. The chain couples TRBV15 to TRBJ1-2, with 7 bases lining up with TRBD1. The CDR3 extends over 14 amino acids. CDR1 is LNHNV, CDR2 YYDKDF, per germline (reference sequence). The V and J ends lost 6 bases and 2 bases, in that order; junction bases with no gene match: 6. The CDR3, as DNA: TGTGCCACCAGTCAAGGGGGCAGCAACTATGGCTACACCTTC. This sequence encodes CATSQGGSNYGYTF. Filled out from reference TRBV15 and TRBJ1-2, the complete variable domain reads DAMVIQNPRYQVTQFGKPVTLSCSQTLNHNVMYWYQQKSSQAPKLLFHYYDKDFNNEADTPDNFQSRRPNTSFCFLDIRSPGLGDTAMYLCATSQGGSNYGYTFGSGTRLTVV.